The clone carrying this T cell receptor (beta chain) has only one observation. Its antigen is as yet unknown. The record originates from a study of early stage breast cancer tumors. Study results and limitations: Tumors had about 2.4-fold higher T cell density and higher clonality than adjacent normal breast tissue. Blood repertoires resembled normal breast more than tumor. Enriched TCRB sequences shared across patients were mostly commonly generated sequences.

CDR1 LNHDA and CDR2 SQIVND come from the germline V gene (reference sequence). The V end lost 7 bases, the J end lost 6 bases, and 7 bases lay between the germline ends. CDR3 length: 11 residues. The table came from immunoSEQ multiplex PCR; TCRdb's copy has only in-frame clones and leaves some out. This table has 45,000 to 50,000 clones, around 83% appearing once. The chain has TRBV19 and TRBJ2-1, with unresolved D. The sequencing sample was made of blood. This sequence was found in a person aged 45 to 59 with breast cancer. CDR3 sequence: CASKTSNEQFF. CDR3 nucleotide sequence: TGTGCCAGTAAAACCAGCAATGAGCAGTTCTTC.